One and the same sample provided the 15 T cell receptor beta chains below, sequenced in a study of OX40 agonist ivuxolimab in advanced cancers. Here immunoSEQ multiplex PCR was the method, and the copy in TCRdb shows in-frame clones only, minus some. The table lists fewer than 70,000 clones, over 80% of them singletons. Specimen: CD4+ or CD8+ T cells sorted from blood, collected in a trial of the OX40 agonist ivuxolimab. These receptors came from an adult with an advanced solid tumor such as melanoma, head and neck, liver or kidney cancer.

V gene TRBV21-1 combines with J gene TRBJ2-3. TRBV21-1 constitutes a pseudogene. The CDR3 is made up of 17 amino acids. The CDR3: CASSRGNCSPSTDTQYF. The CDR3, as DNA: TGTGCCAGCAGCAGGGGGAACTGCTCCCCAAGCACAGATACGCAGTATTTT.

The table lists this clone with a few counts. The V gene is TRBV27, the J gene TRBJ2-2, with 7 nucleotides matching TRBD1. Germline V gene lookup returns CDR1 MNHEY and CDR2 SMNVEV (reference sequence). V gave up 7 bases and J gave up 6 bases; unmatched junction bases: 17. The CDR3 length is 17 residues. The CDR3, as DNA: TGTGCCAGCAATCGGACCGAATCTACTCAGGGGGCCGGGGAGCTGTTTTTT. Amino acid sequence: CASNRTESTQGAGELFF.

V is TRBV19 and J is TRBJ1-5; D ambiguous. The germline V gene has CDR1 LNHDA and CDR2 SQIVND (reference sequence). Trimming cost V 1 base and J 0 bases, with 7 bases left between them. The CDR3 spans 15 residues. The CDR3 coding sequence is TGTGCCAGTAGTATAGGTGTCGTTAGCAATCAGCCCCAGCATTTT. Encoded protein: CASSIGVVSNQPQHF.

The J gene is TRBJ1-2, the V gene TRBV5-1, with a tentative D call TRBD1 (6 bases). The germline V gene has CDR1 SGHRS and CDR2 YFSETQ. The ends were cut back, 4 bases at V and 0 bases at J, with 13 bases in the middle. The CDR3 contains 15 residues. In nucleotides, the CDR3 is TGCGCCAGCAGCCCCCGAGGGGGTACTAACTATGGCTACACCTTC. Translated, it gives CASSPRGGTNYGYTF.

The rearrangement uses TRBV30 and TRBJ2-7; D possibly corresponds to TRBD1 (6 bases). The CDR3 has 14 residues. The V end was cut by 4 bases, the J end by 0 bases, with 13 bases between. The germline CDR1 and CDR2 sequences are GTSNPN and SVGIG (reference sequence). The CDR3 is CAWTRTASSYEQYF. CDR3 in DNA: TGTGCCTGGACCCGGACAGCGAGCTCCTACGAGCAGTACTTC.

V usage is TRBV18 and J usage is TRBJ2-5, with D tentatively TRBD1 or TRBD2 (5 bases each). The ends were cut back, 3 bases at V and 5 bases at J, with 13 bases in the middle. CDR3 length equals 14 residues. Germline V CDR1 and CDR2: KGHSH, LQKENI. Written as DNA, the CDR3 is TGTGCCAGCTCACCGACTGGGACGGTGGAGACCCAGTACTTC. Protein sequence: CASSPTGTVETQYF.

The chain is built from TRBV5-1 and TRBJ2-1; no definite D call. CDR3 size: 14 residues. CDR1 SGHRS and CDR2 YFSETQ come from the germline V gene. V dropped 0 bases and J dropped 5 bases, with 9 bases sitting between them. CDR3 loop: CASSLDGSDNEQFF. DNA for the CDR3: TGCGCCAGCAGCTTGGACGGTTCTGACAATGAGCAGTTCTTC.

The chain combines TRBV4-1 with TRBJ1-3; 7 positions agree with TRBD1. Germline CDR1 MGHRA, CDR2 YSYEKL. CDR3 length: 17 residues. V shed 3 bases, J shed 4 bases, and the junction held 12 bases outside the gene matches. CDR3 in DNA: TGCGCCAGCAGCCACACCCTAGCAGGGGGTTCAGGAAACACCATATATTTT. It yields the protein CASSHTLAGGSGNTIYF.

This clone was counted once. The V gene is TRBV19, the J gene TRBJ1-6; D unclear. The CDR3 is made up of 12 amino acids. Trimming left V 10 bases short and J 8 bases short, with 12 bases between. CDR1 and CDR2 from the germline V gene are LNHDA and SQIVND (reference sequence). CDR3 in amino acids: CATQAPHSPLHF. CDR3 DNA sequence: TGTGCCACCCAAGCCCCCCATTCACCCCTCCACTTT.

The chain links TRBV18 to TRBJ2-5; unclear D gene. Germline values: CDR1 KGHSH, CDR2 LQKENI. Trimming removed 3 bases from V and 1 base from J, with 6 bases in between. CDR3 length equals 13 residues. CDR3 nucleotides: TGTGCCAGCTCACCGGGCACCCAAGAGACCCAGTACTTC. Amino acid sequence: CASSPGTQETQYF.

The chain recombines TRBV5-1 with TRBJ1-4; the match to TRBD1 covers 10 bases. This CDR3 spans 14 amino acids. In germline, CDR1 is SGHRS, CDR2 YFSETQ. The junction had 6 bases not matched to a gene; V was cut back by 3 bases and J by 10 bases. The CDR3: CASSSDRGRPKLFF. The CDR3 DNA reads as TGCGCCAGCAGCTCTGACAGGGGGCGCCCAAAACTGTTTTTT. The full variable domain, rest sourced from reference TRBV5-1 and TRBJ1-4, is KAGVTQTPRYLIKTRGQQVTLSCSPISGHRSVSWYQQTPGQGLQFLFEYFSETQRNKGNFPGRFSGRQFSNSRSEMNVSTLELGDSALYLCASSSDRGRPKLFFGSGTQLSVL.

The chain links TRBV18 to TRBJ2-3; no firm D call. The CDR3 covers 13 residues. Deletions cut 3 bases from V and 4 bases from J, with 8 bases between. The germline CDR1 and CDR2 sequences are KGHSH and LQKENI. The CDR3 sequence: CASSPPGSDTQYF. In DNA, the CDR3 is TGTGCCAGCTCACCCCCCGGGTCAGATACGCAGTATTTT.

CDR3 DNA: TGTGCCAGCAGCGTAATCGGGGGCACTGGCGCTGAAGCTTTCTTT. This gives the protein CASSVIGGTGAEAFF. J is TRBJ1-1 and V is TRBV5-6, with D possibly matching TRBD1 (6 bases). CDR1 and CDR2 from the germline V gene are SGHDT and YYEEEE. The CDR3 loop spans 15 amino acids. Trimming left V 4 bases short and J 6 bases short, with 19 bases between.

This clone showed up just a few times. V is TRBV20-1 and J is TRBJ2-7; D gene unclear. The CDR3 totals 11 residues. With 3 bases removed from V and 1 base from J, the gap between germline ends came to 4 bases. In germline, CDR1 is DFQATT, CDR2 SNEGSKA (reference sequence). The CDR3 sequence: CSARTSYEQYF. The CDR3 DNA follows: TGCAGTGCTAGGACATCCTACGAGCAGTACTTC.

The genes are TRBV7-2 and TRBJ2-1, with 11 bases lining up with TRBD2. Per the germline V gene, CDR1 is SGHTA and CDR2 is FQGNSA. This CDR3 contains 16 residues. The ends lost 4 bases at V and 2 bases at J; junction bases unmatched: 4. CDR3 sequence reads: CASSSDSGGAYNEQFF. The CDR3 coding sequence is TGTGCCAGCAGCTCAGATAGCGGGGGGGCCTACAATGAGCAGTTCTTC.